This entry features one T cell receptor (beta chain) sequence. Sequenced by immunoSEQ multiplex PCR; TCRdb stores in-frame clones only, minus some. The table includes more than 200,000 clones, about 86% detected once. The V segment lost 5 bases and the J segment 4 bases; nucleotides outside the gene matches: 10. Germline V gives CDR1 SEHNR, CDR2 FQNEAQ (reference sequence). The CDR3 extends over 16 amino acids. This sample was included in a study of blood T cell repertoires in COVID-19. Study as a whole: The cDNA or gDNA used as material had been derived from T cells, B-cell-depleted T cells, or PBMCs.

The sample was peripheral blood. This sequence originates from a woman aged 45-65 years with acute or convalescent COVID-19. The rearrangement joins TRBV7-9 to TRBJ2-2; the match to TRBD2 covers 7 bases. CDR3: CASSQLRTSSTGELFF. The CDR3 DNA follows: TGTGCCAGCAGCCAATTAAGGACTAGTAGCACCGGGGAGCTGTTTTTT.